Shown below are 28 T cell receptor beta chains from a single sample sequenced in a study of T-cell reconstitution after alpha-beta-depleted transplantation in children. Preparing the TCRbeta library involved the use of unique molecular identifiers. A single record per CDR3 protein comes from TCRdb applying MiXCR to the PCR reads. This repertoire shows 150,000 to 250,000 distinct CDR3 sequences, 6.3% found once; its top ten account for 4.5%. The specimen was PBMCs, collected before TCRalphabeta/CD19-depleted stem cell transplant. The origin of the receptors is a girl under two years old with combined immunodeficiency, due to receive a stem cell transplant.

This clonotype has a count of ten or more. V is TRBV20-1 and J is TRBJ1-1; perhaps TRBD1 as D (6 bases). CDR3 size: 12 residues. Trimming cost V 7 bases and J 7 bases, with 16 bases left between them. Germline V gene data show CDR1 as DFQATT and CDR2 as SNEGSKA (reference sequence). The DNA for the CDR3 is TGCAGTGGGACCGAGGGGGGAGGTGAAGCTTTCTTT. Residues: CSGTEGGGEAFF.

This clonotype has at least ten counts. The V and J genes are TRBV29-1 and TRBJ2-1; D might be TRBD2 (6 bases). Germline V gene data show CDR1 as SQVTM and CDR2 as ANQGSEA. Deletions cut 4 bases from V and 4 bases from J, with 14 bases between. This CDR3 contains 14 residues. The chain's CDR3 is CSVVGAGLYNEQFF. In nucleotides, the CDR3 is TGCAGCGTTGTGGGAGCGGGCCTATACAATGAGCAGTTCTTC.

This clonotype was recorded many times. The V call is TRBV4-2, the J call TRBJ1-2; D unresolved. The V gene lost 0 bases and the J gene lost 6 bases, with 8 bases spanning the gap. The length of the CDR3 is 13 residues. Germline CDR1 reads LGHNA; CDR2 reads YNFKEQ. The CDR3 protein is CASSQEAGDGYTF. DNA of the CDR3: TGTGCCAGCAGCCAAGAAGCGGGAGATGGCTACACCTTC.

This clonotype was detected ten times or more. CDR3 sequence reads: CSARDFQGRETQYF. In DNA, the CDR3 is TGCAGTGCTAGAGATTTCCAGGGACGAGAGACCCAGTACTTC. The genes are TRBV20-1 and TRBJ2-5; tentatively, D is TRBD1 or TRBD2 (5 bases each). V lost 0 bases and J lost 4, with 12 bases in between. CDR3 length: 14 amino acids. Germline V gene sequence: CDR1 DFQATT, CDR2 SNEGSKA (reference sequence).

In its sample, this clonotype was seen many times. The chain uses TRBV20-1 and TRBJ1-2; 8 bases align to TRBD1. V shed 4 bases, J shed 4 bases, and the junction held 2 bases outside the gene matches. Looked up from germline, CDR1 is DFQATT and CDR2 is SNEGSKA (reference sequence). There are 12 residues in the CDR3. The CDR3 loop reads CSATTGGYGYTF. CDR3 coding DNA: TGCAGTGCTACTACAGGGGGCTATGGCTACACCTTC.

In its sample, this clonotype was seen many times. V gene TRBV9 combines with J gene TRBJ2-1; D remains unclear. The CDR3 length is 13 residues. Trimming shortened V by 3 bases and J by 0 bases, and 4 bases separated the two germline ends. CDR1 is SGDLS, CDR2 YYNGEE, per germline. CDR3 amino acids: CASSASSYNEQFF. The DNA of the CDR3 is TGTGCCAGCAGCGCTAGCTCCTACAATGAGCAGTTCTTC.

This clonotype was observed once. The rearrangement joins TRBV6-1 to TRBJ2-7; the match to TRBD2 covers 10 bases. Unmatched junction bases numbered 13, after V lost 6 bases and J lost 5 bases. Germline V gene data show CDR1 as MNHNS and CDR2 as SASEGT. The CDR3 covers 16 residues. CDR3 DNA sequence: TGTGCCAGCAGCCCCGAAAGCGGGAGGGCCTCGGACGAGCAGTACTTC. Its translation is CASSPESGRASDEQYF.

The V gene is TRBV29-1, the J gene TRBJ1-2, with 9 bases aligning to TRBD1. The CDR3 runs 9 residues. V was pared by 7 bases and J by 11 bases, with 2 bases of the junction left unmatched. The germline CDR1 and CDR2 sequences are SQVTM and ANQGSEA. The CDR3 sequence is CSGDRGYTF. The CDR3 nucleotides read TGCAGCGGCGACAGGGGGTACACCTTC.

There are many counts of this clonotype. CDR3 sequence (DNA): TGTGCCAGCAGTACCCTATTCATCGGCTTAAATCGTAACAGGGAAAACTACAATGAGCAGTTCTTC. This sequence encodes CASSTLFIGLNRNRENYNEQFF. The V call is TRBV6-5, the J call TRBJ2-1; D perhaps matches TRBD1 (6 bases). Germline CDR1 reads MNHEY; CDR2 reads SVGAGI. The CDR3 consists of 22 residues. Trimming removed 5 bases from V and 3 bases from J, with 35 bases in between.

Details on this clonotype: Because the CDR3 is missing its conserved closing phenylalanine or tryptophan, this is likely a read error. No DNA is shown, since the ends of the CDR3 on it are uncertain; the CDR3 is the one TCRdb lists. This rearrangement joins TRBV7-9 to TRBJ1-1; the table's D call, TRBD1, was not checked against the DNA. Looked up from germline, CDR1 is SEHNR and CDR2 is FQNEAQ (reference sequence). Ends included, the CDR3 has 12 residues. The CDR3 protein is CASSVRTGPSLV.

In this sample, this clonotype turned up many times. The chain has TRBV7-8 and TRBJ2-3; TRBD2 matches 10 bases. This CDR3 comprises 16 residues. The V gene end was trimmed by 5 bases and the J gene end by 4 bases; junction bases not matched to a gene: 9. The germline CDR1 and CDR2 sequences are SGHVS and FQNEAQ. The CDR3 coding sequence is TGTGCCAGCAGCCCAGAAGCGGGGGGGGGCGCAGATACGCAGTATTTT. It is translated as CASSPEAGGGADTQYF.

This clonotype was counted ten times or more. This chain uses TRBV12-3 or TRBV12-4 with TRBJ2-7, with 9 nucleotides matching TRBD1. CDR3 length: 15 amino acids. V dropped 2 bases and J dropped 3; count of bases not matched to a gene: 5. CDR3 sequence reads: CASSLTGGLDYEQYF. The CDR3 DNA is TGTGCCAGCAGTTTAACAGGGGGCCTGGACTACGAGCAGTACTTC.

This clonotype has at least ten counts. The chain is built from TRBV14 and TRBJ1-1; no definite D call. Trimming removed 0 bases at V and 5 bases at J, with 13 bases between. The CDR3 extends over 15 amino acids. CDR1 is SGHDN, CDR2 FVKESK, per germline. The CDR3 DNA reads as TGTGCCAGCAGCCAAGAACCGGGGAGGTGGACTGAAGCTTTCTTT. Amino acid sequence: CASSQEPGRWTEAFF.

CDR3: CASSCVGADTQYF. DNA of the CDR3: TGTGCCAGCAGTTGTGTGGGGGCAGATACGCAGTATTTT. V usage is TRBV2 and J usage is TRBJ2-3; D may correspond to TRBD1 or TRBD2 (5 bases each). The CDR3 loop spans 13 amino acids. Trimming left V 5 bases short and J 4 bases short, with 10 bases between. Germline values: CDR1 SNHLY, CDR2 FYNNEI.

This sequence joins TRBV7-8 and TRBJ2-7, with 16 bases aligning to TRBD2. The V gene end was trimmed by 5 bases and the J gene end by 5 bases; junction bases not matched to a gene: 15. The CDR3 is 19 residues long. Germline V gene data show CDR1 as SGHVS and CDR2 as FQNEAQ. CDR3: CASSPSPGTSGGAVNEQYF. The DNA for the CDR3 is TGTGCCAGCAGCCCCAGTCCCGGGACTAGCGGGGGGGCCGTCAACGAGCAGTACTTC.

This clonotype was seen just once. This sequence joins TRBV7-2 and TRBJ2-7; D uncertain. The germline V gene encodes CDR1 SGHTA and CDR2 FQGNSA. This CDR3 is 12 amino acids long. V lost 9 bases to trimming and J lost 2 bases, with 11 bases between them. The chain's CDR3 is CASDMGTYEQYF. CDR3 bases: TGTGCCAGTGATATGGGTACCTACGAGCAGTACTTC.

The V gene is TRBV19, the J gene TRBJ1-2; 10 nucleotides agree with TRBD1. Germline V gene data show CDR1 as LNHDA and CDR2 as SQIVND (reference sequence). J gave up 0 bases and V 8 bases, and 6 bases lay outside the gene matches. This CDR3 region has 15 residues. In DNA, the CDR3 is TGTGCCAGTTGGGACAGGGGCCAAGCTAACTATGGCTACACCTTC. It yields the protein CASWDRGQANYGYTF.

This clonotype was counted many times. The rearrangement uses TRBV4-2 and TRBJ2-2; 9 bases map to TRBD1. The CDR3 consists of 16 residues. Germline V gene lookup returns CDR1 LGHNA and CDR2 YNFKEQ. After removal of 4 bases from V and 6 bases from J, the junction contained 9 bases not matched to a gene. CDR3 residues: CASSRERTGVAGELFF. As DNA, the CDR3 is TGTGCCAGCAGCCGGGAAAGGACAGGGGTGGCCGGGGAGCTGTTTTTT.

This clonotype was detected ten times or more. The J gene is TRBJ2-1, the V gene TRBV20-1; 9 nucleotides align to TRBD1. The junction had 9 bases not matched to a gene; V was cut back by 5 bases and J by 4 bases. Per germline, CDR1 DFQATT and CDR2 SNEGSKA (reference sequence). This CDR3 has 15 amino acids. CDR3 coding DNA: TGCAGTGCTGAACAGGGGGCAGGTCTTTACAATGAGCAGTTCTTC. This gives the protein CSAEQGAGLYNEQFF.

There are many counts of this clonotype. The chain carries TRBV12-3 or TRBV12-4 and TRBJ1-6; D possibly corresponds to TRBD1 (6 bases). V dropped 9 bases and J dropped 2 bases, with 8 bases sitting between them. The CDR3 totals 13 residues. The CDR3 coding sequence is TGTGCCAGTACAGGGACCTATAATTCACCCCTCCACTTT. Translating gives CASTGTYNSPLHF.

Ten or more counts support this clonotype. The chain is built from TRBV20-1 and TRBJ2-7, with D perhaps being TRBD1 or TRBD2 (5 bases each). Trimming removed 0 bases at V and 3 bases at J, with 9 bases between. This CDR3 comprises 13 residues. Per germline, CDR1 DFQATT and CDR2 SNEGSKA (reference sequence). The CDR3 nucleotides read TGCAGTGCTAGAGATGGGGACCGCTACGAGCAGTACTTC. It is translated as CSARDGDRYEQYF.

This clonotype came up many times. CDR3 residues: CAITPGTSYEQYF. For the CDR3, the DNA is TGTGCCATCACCCCCGGGACCTCCTACGAGCAGTACTTC. This chain uses TRBV10-3 with TRBJ2-7, with D perhaps given as TRBD1 or TRBD2 (5 bases each). The V and J ends lost 7 bases and 0 bases respectively, with 10 bases between them. The CDR3 spans 13 residues. Germline values: CDR1 ENHRY, CDR2 SYGVKD.

In its sample, this clonotype was seen many times. This sequence joins TRBV12-3 or TRBV12-4 and TRBJ1-4, with TRBD1 as a possible D gene (5 bases). The CDR3 length is 14 residues. The V end lost 2 bases, the J end lost 8 bases, and 12 bases lay between the germline ends. CDR3 bases: TGTGCCAGCAGTTTATTGGCCAGGGCGGAAAAACTGTTTTTT. It encodes CASSLLARAEKLFF.

This clonotype showed up many times. The genes are TRBV20-1 and TRBJ2-3, with 8 bases that match TRBD2. CDR3 size: 14 residues. Germline trimming cut 7 bases from V and 8 bases from J; bases unmatched to any gene: 14. Germline values: CDR1 DFQATT, CDR2 SNEGSKA (reference sequence). The CDR3 here is CSGLLAEQGGTQYF. The CDR3 region has the DNA TGCAGTGGACTACTAGCGGAGCAAGGTGGTACGCAGTATTTT.

This clonotype was recorded many times. The chain couples TRBV29-1 to TRBJ2-2; a weak D match, TRBD2 (6 bases). The V end was cut by 3 bases, the J end by 3 bases, with 8 bases between. CDR1 and CDR2 from the germline V gene are SQVTM and ANQGSEA. The CDR3 loop spans 13 amino acids. The CDR3: CSVEGDYTGELFF. The CDR3 DNA sequence: TGCAGCGTTGAGGGGGACTACACCGGGGAGCTGTTTTTT.

This clonotype occurred many times. The rearrangement links TRBV13 to TRBJ2-1; 7 positions match TRBD2. Germline CDR1 is PRHDT and CDR2 is FYEKMQ (reference sequence). V lost 5 bases to trimming and J lost 7 bases; unmatched junction nucleotides: 17. This CDR3 comprises 17 residues. Written as DNA, the CDR3 is TGTGCCAGCAGCCCAACCCGATTTGCTAGCGGAGGAAATGAGCAGTTCTTC. It specifies CASSPTRFASGGNEQFF.

V and J are TRBV27 and TRBJ2-5; D may be TRBD2 (6 bases). Germline lookup yields CDR1 MNHEY and CDR2 SMNVEV (reference sequence). This CDR3 spans 15 amino acids. V was cut by 5 bases and J by 4 bases, with 17 bases left in between. CDR3: CASSPRREVRETQYF. CDR3 coding DNA: TGTGCCAGCAGTCCACGGAGGGAAGTAAGAGAGACCCAGTACTTC.

J is TRBJ2-5 and V is TRBV5-4; D perhaps matches TRBD2 (6 bases). The CDR3 has 15 amino acids. Trimming pared 4 bases from V and 5 bases from J, leaving 18 bases between. Germline V gene data show CDR1 as SGHNT and CDR2 as YYREEE (reference sequence). CDR3 region: CASSPAGTPGETQYF. The CDR3 DNA is TGTGCCAGCAGCCCCGCAGGGACTCCGGGGGAGACCCAGTACTTC.